The clone carrying this TCR beta chain was picked up a small number of times. What it recognizes is unknown. The data stem from a study of radiation and T cells in renal cell carcinoma. Study details: Nephrectomy followed 15 Gy stereotactic body radiation by 4 weeks.

Study outcomes and limitations: Pretreatment tumor biopsies were lacking, so baseline clonotypes are unknown. From baseline, blood top tumor clonotypes peaked at 2 weeks post-radiation.

This CDR3 is built from 14 residues. Trimming shortened V by 5 bases and J by 4 bases, and 9 bases separated the two germline ends. Looked up from germline, CDR1 is LNHDA and CDR2 is SQIVND (reference sequence). Assay used: immunoSEQ multiplex PCR; TCRdb lists only in-frame clones, some missing. The table lists 100,000 to 150,000 clones, roughly 80% of them singletons. Time point denoted: baseline pretreatment blood. Specified treatment: 15 Gy SBRT to primary tumor, nephrectomy 4 weeks later. The J gene is TRBJ2-6, the V gene TRBV19; either TRBD1 or TRBD2 may supply D (5 bases each). The sample consisted of blood, taken from a patient whose treatment included radiotherapy and nephrectomy. The TCR was taken from a woman aged 55-75 years with renal cell carcinoma. CDR3 sequence: CASSGGAGANVLTF. CDR3 nucleotide sequence: TGTGCCAGTAGTGGGGGAGCAGGGGCCAACGTCCTGACTTTC.